This entry describes one T cell receptor beta chain. The record originates from a study of blood T cell repertoires in COVID-19. V lost 3 bases to trimming and J lost 4 bases, with 12 bases between them. This CDR3 is built from 15 residues. The germline V gene has CDR1 SGHVS and CDR2 FQNEAQ. In the original workflow: Quantification of nucleated cells was approximated via reference gene primer amplification. Generated by immunoSEQ multiplex PCR, the TCRdb table keeps only in-frame clones and is missing some. V, J and clone size are those of that table, while D and trimming were read from the DNA. The sample yields roughly 130,000 clones, about 74% seen once.

This chain joins TRBV7-8 and TRBJ2-2, with D tentatively TRBD2 (5 bases). The TCR sequence derives from a man aged 45-65 years with acute or convalescent COVID-19. Sample: peripheral blood. The CDR3 region is CASSFRGVGTGELFF. The CDR3 DNA sequence: TGTGCCAGCAGCTTCCGGGGTGTGGGCACCGGGGAGCTGTTTTTT.